The 17 T cell receptor beta chains below were found in one sample sequenced in a study of cytomegalovirus exposure and HLA in healthy donors. PCR involved 60 Vbeta and 13 Jbeta primers. Generated by immunoSEQ multiplex PCR, the TCRdb table keeps only in-frame clones and is missing some. The data hold roughly 100,000 clones, with about four fifths observed a single time. Input material: PBMCs. The receptor set was obtained from a woman aged 50 to 65 in good health and CMV-seropositive.

The J gene is TRBJ1-2, the V gene TRBV4-3, with D uncertain. The CDR3 has 15 amino acids. Looked up from germline, CDR1 is LGHNA and CDR2 is YSLEER. Trimming pared 1 base from V and 4 bases from J, leaving 13 bases between. As DNA, the CDR3 is TGCGCCAGCAGCCAAGGCACAGTTGGGTCCTATGGCTACACCTTC. It specifies CASSQGTVGSYGYTF.

The chain employs TRBV28 and TRBJ2-7, with D possibly TRBD1 on 6 matching bases. The V gene lost 6 bases and the J gene lost 3 bases, with 18 bases spanning the gap. The CDR3 length is 15 residues. Per the germline V gene, CDR1 is MDHEN and CDR2 is SYDVKM. The DNA for the CDR3 is TGTGCCAGCAGCCCCCTCCGGGACACCTACTACGAGCAGTACTTC. Translating gives CASSPLRDTYYEQYF.

This clone was seen a few times. The rearrangement links TRBV28 to TRBJ2-2; D uncertain. Per the germline V gene, CDR1 is MDHEN and CDR2 is SYDVKM. CDR3 length: 13 amino acids. V was cut by 3 bases and J by 1 base, with 3 bases left in between. The CDR3 region is CASSFGNTGELFF. CDR3 DNA: TGTGCCAGCAGTTTCGGGAACACCGGGGAGCTGTTTTTT.

This clone was picked up a small number of times. The chain joins TRBV19 to TRBJ1-3; D call uncertain. V lost 3 bases and J 0 bases, leaving 12 bases between the germline ends. There are 16 residues in the CDR3. Per germline, CDR1 LNHDA and CDR2 SQIVND (reference sequence). Here the CDR3 DNA reads TGTGCCAGTAGTATTACCTCGGGTCTCTCTGGAAACACCATATATTTT. Its protein is CASSITSGLSGNTIYF.

A note on this clone: Other DNA sequences of this sample code for an identical CDR3. The gene calls are TRBV28 and TRBJ1-1; D is ambiguous. The CDR3 has 11 residues. CDR1 is MDHEN, CDR2 SYDVKM, per germline. The germline V and J ends were trimmed by 2 bases and 8 bases, with 6 bases remaining between them. As DNA, the CDR3 is TGTGCCAGCAGTTTAAATAGAGAAGCTTTCTTT. Its protein product is CASSLNREAFF.

The V gene is TRBV4-3, the J gene TRBJ1-1; D possibly corresponds to TRBD1 (5 bases). Germline assignment: CDR1 LGHNA and CDR2 YSLEER. The CDR3 is 14 residues long. The V and J ends lost 0 bases and 3 bases respectively, with 8 bases between them. The CDR3 loop is CASSQDDRYTEAFF. For the CDR3, the DNA is TGCGCCAGCAGCCAAGATGACAGATACACTGAAGCTTTCTTT.

The chain is built from TRBV4-3 and TRBJ2-7; 12 nucleotides agree with TRBD1. CDR3 length equals 15 residues. Germline assignment: CDR1 LGHNA and CDR2 YSLEER. V was pared by 3 bases and J by 3 bases, with 3 bases of the junction left unmatched. The CDR3 sequence: CASSQGTGGGYEQYF. In nucleotides, the CDR3 is TGCGCCAGCAGCCAGGGGACAGGGGGCGGCTACGAGCAGTACTTC.

This chain connects TRBV5-1 to TRBJ2-7; 7 nucleotides align to TRBD1. This CDR3 has 16 amino acids. Trimming at V came to 4 bases and at J to 0 bases, leaving 10 bases not matched to a gene. CDR1 and CDR2 from the germline V gene are SGHRS and YFSETQ. The CDR3 DNA follows: TGCGCCAGCAGCACCGGACAGGTGGTCACCTCCTACGAGCAGTACTTC. Amino acid sequence: CASSTGQVVTSYEQYF.

The chain links TRBV7-9 to TRBJ2-7; 10 nucleotides line up with TRBD1. Per the germline V gene, CDR1 is SEHNR and CDR2 is FQNEAQ (reference sequence). The CDR3 contains 14 residues. J was trimmed by 6 bases and V by 5 bases; bases with no gene match: 7. This chain's CDR3 is CASSPGTGDREQYF. Written as DNA, the CDR3 is TGTGCCAGCAGCCCCGGGACAGGGGATCGCGAGCAGTACTTC. The full variable domain, completed using reference TRBV7-9 and TRBJ2-7, is DTGVSQNPRHKITKRGQNVTFRCDPISEHNRLYWYRQTLGQGPEFLTYFQNEAQLEKSRLLSDRFSAERPKGSFSTLEIQRTEQGDSAMYLCASSPGTGDREQYFGPGTRLTVT.

The chain combines TRBV5-1 with TRBJ2-5; D gene ambiguous. The J call may be wrong; the DNA end is better matched by TRBJ2-7. Per the germline V gene, CDR1 is SGHRS and CDR2 is YFSETQ. The CDR3 has 14 residues. This CDR3 is CASSFQAIPYEQYF. The CDR3 DNA sequence: TGCGCCAGCAGCTTCCAGGCGATACCCTACGAGCAGTACTTC.

The J gene is TRBJ2-5, the V gene TRBV7-6; D perhaps matches TRBD2 (6 bases). Germline V CDR1 and CDR2: SGHVS, FNYEAQ. This CDR3 contains 16 residues. Trimming pared 5 bases from V and 5 bases from J, leaving 21 bases between. For the CDR3, the DNA is TGTGCCAGCAGCCCCGGGGGAGGCGGTAACTGGGAGACCCAGTACTTC. It is translated as CASSPGGGGNWETQYF.

V usage is TRBV7-6 and J usage is TRBJ1-5, with D uncertain. The CDR3 spans 14 residues. CDR1 is SGHVS, CDR2 FNYEAQ, per germline. The V and J ends lost 1 base and 3 bases respectively, with 7 bases between them. The CDR3 loop reads CASSLGATNQPQHF. The DNA of the CDR3 is TGTGCCAGCAGCTTAGGCGCTACCAATCAGCCCCAGCATTTT.

The genes are TRBV28 and TRBJ1-2; D not certain. V was shortened by 8 bases and J by 2 bases, with 9 bases between the two germline ends. The CDR3 runs 12 residues. Germline CDR1 reads MDHEN; CDR2 reads SYDVKM. CDR3 in DNA: TGTGCCAGCCGCGGGTTCAACTATGGCTACACCTTC. Amino acid sequence: CASRGFNYGYTF.

This rearrangement joins TRBV29-1 to TRBJ2-2, with 10 bases fitting TRBD2. The germline gives CDR1 SQVTM, CDR2 ANQGSEA. After removal of 4 bases from V and 1 base from J, the junction contained 0 bases not matched to a gene. The CDR3 loop spans 14 amino acids. The CDR3 DNA reads as TGCAGCGTTGGGACTAGCGGGAACACCGGGGAGCTGTTTTTT. Amino acid sequence: CSVGTSGNTGELFF.

The chain links TRBV18 to TRBJ1-4; D is unresolved. Germline CDR1 KGHSH, CDR2 LQKENI. The CDR3 has 12 amino acids. Trimming pared 3 bases from V and 5 bases from J, leaving 4 bases between. The CDR3 region is CASSPQNEKLFF. The CDR3 coding sequence is TGTGCCAGCTCACCCCAGAATGAAAAACTGTTTTTT.

J is TRBJ1-1 and V is TRBV5-1; D ambiguous. The V end lost 0 bases, the J end lost 1 base, and 7 bases lay between the germline ends. In germline, CDR1 is SGHRS, CDR2 YFSETQ. This CDR3 is built from 14 residues. The CDR3 loop reads CASSLDSQNTEAFF. The CDR3 region has the DNA TGCGCCAGCAGCTTGGACAGCCAGAACACTGAAGCTTTCTTT.

This clone was recorded a few times. V usage is TRBV28 and J usage is TRBJ2-2; tentatively, D is TRBD1 (6 bases). Germline-derived CDR1 and CDR2 are MDHEN and SYDVKM. Trimming pared 7 bases from V and 7 bases from J, leaving 13 bases between. There are 13 residues in the CDR3. The CDR3: CASNTQGSGELFF. As DNA, the CDR3 is TGTGCCAGCAATACACAGGGTAGCGGGGAGCTGTTTTTT.